This TCR beta chain was recovered during a study of yellow fever vaccine responses in identical twins (dated by TCRdb to the late 2010s). With regard to the full study: The study precisely tracked vaccine-responding T cell clones in identical twins.

The library was made by RT-PCR. The instrument given in TCRdb is Illumina HiSeq 2500. The public reads were reanalyzed by TCRdb: fastp trimming at Q25, MiXCR alignment, in-frame beta chains only. Every CDR3 protein is listed once, alongside the most common genes and DNA of its rows. The sample table shows 900 to 1,100 distinct CDR3 sequences, and around 82% are seen once. The ten largest clones represent about 29% of the sample. Study-wide findings and limitations: The authors reported that the T cell response to vaccination in identical twins appeared partly convergent and partly personalized.

About this clonotype: The specificity of this receptor is unknown. Base-call qualities are not available, and no considerably larger clone is one nucleotide away.

The CDR3 numbers 16 residues from cysteine through phenylalanine. Just the 48-base CDR3 DNA is kept, in frame starting at base 1. The germline V gene specifies MRHNA as CDR1 and SNTAGT as CDR2. Cut back by 2 bases and 0 bases, the V and J ends lie 14 bases apart. The sequences come from T cells from blood (PBMCs), unsorted or a sorted subset (not recorded which), collected before or after yellow fever vaccination (not recorded which). The V and J segments used are TRBV6-4 and TRBJ2-7; the D region may be TRBD1 or TRBD2, each matching 6 bases equally. The TCR originated in a female donor who received the yellow fever vaccine. The DNA is TGTGCCAGCAGTGACACTCGGGGGCGGAGCTCCTACGAGCAGTACTTC. It encodes CASSDTRGRSSYEQYF.